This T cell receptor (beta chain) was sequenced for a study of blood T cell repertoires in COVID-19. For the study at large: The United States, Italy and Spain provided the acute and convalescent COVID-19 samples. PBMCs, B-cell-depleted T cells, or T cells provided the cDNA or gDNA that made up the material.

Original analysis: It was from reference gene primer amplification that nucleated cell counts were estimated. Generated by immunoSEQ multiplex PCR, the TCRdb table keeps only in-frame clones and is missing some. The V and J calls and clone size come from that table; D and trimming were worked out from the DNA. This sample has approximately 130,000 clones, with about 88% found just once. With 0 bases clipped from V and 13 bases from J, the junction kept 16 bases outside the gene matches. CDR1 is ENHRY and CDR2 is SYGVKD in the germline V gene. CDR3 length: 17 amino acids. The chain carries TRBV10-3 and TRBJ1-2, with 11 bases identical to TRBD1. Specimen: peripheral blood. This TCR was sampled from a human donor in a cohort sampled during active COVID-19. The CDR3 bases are TGTGCCATCAGTGAGTCAGGACAGGGGGCGCGATGGGGAAGTAGCACCTTC. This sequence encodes CAISESGQGARWGSSTF.